This TCR beta chain appears in the sequencing data of a study of CD8+CD57+ T cells in acquired aplastic anemia. Sequenced patients had shown CD8+CD57+ cell expansion by flow cytometry. For CDR3 and TCR beta VDJ profiling, genomic DNA was the template used. MiXCR, applied by TCRdb to the reads, yields one record per CDR3 protein. The table lists roughly 500,000 distinct CDR3 sequences, roughly a third of them singletons. With respect to this clonotype: Its target is unknown.

Study observations and caveats: Patients shared 25 to 35 CD8+ CDR3 sequences with controls.

From germline, CDR1 is ENHRY and CDR2 SYGVKD. This CDR3 spans 15 amino acids. Trimming removed 10 bases from V and 1 base from J, with 19 bases in between. The TCR sequence derives from a human donor with aplastic anemia. The rearrangement links TRBV10-3 to TRBJ1-2, with TRBD1 as a possible D gene (5 bases). Specimen: sorted CD4+, CD8+, or CD8+CD57+ T cells (not recorded which) from PBMCs. In DNA, the CDR3 is TGTGCCACCCAGTTTCGAAGGGGTTTTAACTATGGCTACACCTTC. The encoded protein is CATQFRRGFNYGYTF.